This T cell receptor (beta chain) is from a study of identifying expanded T cells in peripheral blood. Germline CDR1 reads SQVTM; CDR2 reads ANQGSEA. Trimming pared 4 bases from V and 4 bases from J, leaving 10 bases between. This CDR3 has 12 residues. The assay was immunoSEQ multiplex PCR, and TCRdb's table has in-frame clones only and misses some. The repertoire holds around 84,000 clones, with around 90% as singletons. This clonotype was obtained from a person aged 18-70 years in good health. The chain has TRBV29-1 and TRBJ1-1; D is unresolved. The sample comprised blood. The CDR3 nucleotides read TGCAGCGTTGGATGGAGGGCCACTGAAGCTTTCTTT. Protein product: CSVGWRATEAFF.